A selection of T cell receptor beta chains follows, all from one sample in a study of CD8 T cells in Susac syndrome. TCRdb re-analysed the immunoSEQ multiplex PCR reads in MiXCR, keeping a single row per CDR3 protein. Among approximately 190,000 distinct CDR3 sequences listed, around nine tenths were seen once. Sequencing input: CD4+ T cells from PBMCs. The source of these receptors is a human donor with Susac syndrome. Each CDR3 is given with its conserved first and last residue. The D gene is left open where the match is weak. Clone size is stated in some rows and not others, as once, few, many or a class when expanded.

d_gene: NA; abundance: NA; v_gene: TRBV27; j_gene: TRBJ1-5; CDR3nt: TGTGCCAGCAGTCTCGGACAGAGGGAACAGCCCCAGCATTTT; CDR3aa: CASSLGQREQPQHF
d_gene: TRBD1; abundance: NA; v_gene: TRBV18; j_gene: TRBJ2-7; CDR3nt: TGTGCCAGCTCAAGGGGACAGGGAACCTACGAGCAGTACTTC; CDR3aa: CASSRGQGTYEQYF
d_gene: NA; abundance: NA; v_gene: TRBV4-2; j_gene: TRBJ1-3; CDR3nt: TGTGCCAGCAGCCAAGGCACGGACGCCTCTGGAAACACCATATATTTT; CDR3aa: CASSQGTDASGNTIYF
d_gene: NA; abundance: NA; v_gene: TRBV5-6; j_gene: TRBJ1-2; CDR3nt: TGTGCCAGCACCAAGACACCGGGTGGCTACACCTTC; CDR3aa: CASTKTPGGYTF
d_gene: NA; abundance: NA; v_gene: TRBV7-9; j_gene: TRBJ1-5; CDR3nt: TGTGCCAGCAGCTCCAACGGGGATCAGCCCCAGCATTTT; CDR3aa: CASSSNGDQPQHF
d_gene: TRBD2; abundance: NA; v_gene: TRBV6-5; j_gene: TRBJ2-3; CDR3nt: TGTGCCAGCGGGTTAGCGGGGGGGGACGATACGCAGTATTTT; CDR3aa: CASGLAGGDDTQYF
d_gene: NA; abundance: NA; v_gene: TRBV18; j_gene: TRBJ1-1; CDR3nt: TGTGCCAGCTCACCAGGAGGGGGGGCCACTGAAGCTTTCTTT; CDR3aa: CASSPGGGATEAFF
d_gene: NA; abundance: NA; v_gene: TRBV3-1; j_gene: TRBJ1-1; CDR3nt: TGTGCCAGCAGCCTCCAAGAGGGGAGGACTGAAGCTTTCTTT; CDR3aa: CASSLQEGRTEAFF
d_gene: NA; abundance: few; v_gene: TRBV30; j_gene: TRBJ2-7; CDR3nt: TGTGCCTGGAGTGTAAGCCCCCAAGGGATCGGCGAGCAGTACTTC; CDR3aa: CAWSVSPQGIGEQYF
d_gene: TRBD1; abundance: NA; v_gene: TRBV3-1; j_gene: TRBJ1-1; CDR3nt: TGTGCCAGCAGCCAGAGGGACAGGGGAACTGAAGCTTTCTTT; CDR3aa: CASSQRDRGTEAFF
d_gene: TRBD2; abundance: NA; v_gene: TRBV20-1; j_gene: TRBJ2-1; CDR3nt: TGCAGTGCTAGAGGGACTAGCGGGAGGAACAATGAGCAGTTCTTC; CDR3aa: CSARGTSGRNNEQFF
d_gene: NA; abundance: NA; v_gene: TRBV29-1; j_gene: TRBJ2-7; CDR3nt: TGCAGCGTCCACGGGCGGGGTTACGAGCAGTACTTC; CDR3aa: CSVHGRGYEQYF
d_gene: NA; abundance: NA; v_gene: TRBV5-1; j_gene: TRBJ2-1; CDR3nt: TGCGCCAGCAGCTTAATTTTTTCGGGTGACAATGAGCAGTTCTTC; CDR3aa: CASSLIFSGDNEQFF
d_gene: NA; abundance: NA; v_gene: TRBV14; j_gene: TRBJ2-7; CDR3nt: TGTGCCAGCAGCCAAGTCTTGACGGGGGAGCAGTACTTC; CDR3aa: CASSQVLTGEQYF
d_gene: TRBD1; abundance: once; v_gene: TRBV30; j_gene: TRBJ2-1; CDR3nt: TGTGCCTGGAGGGGACAGGGGGGATACAATGAGCAGTTCTTC; CDR3aa: CAWRGQGGYNEQFF
d_gene: NA; abundance: NA; v_gene: TRBV4-1; j_gene: TRBJ1-4; CDR3nt: TGCGCCAGCAGCCAAGGATCCAGGGTGAATGAAAAACTGTTTTTT; CDR3aa: CASSQGSRVNEKLFF
d_gene: TRBD1; abundance: NA; v_gene: TRBV4-1; j_gene: TRBJ1-1; CDR3nt: TGCGCCAGCAGCCGAGGACAGGAGAACACTGAAGCTTTCTTT; CDR3aa: CASSRGQENTEAFF
d_gene: NA; abundance: NA; v_gene: TRBV21-1; j_gene: TRBJ2-1; CDR3nt: TGTGCCAGCACCGAACATGAGACGGGAGGGTCCTACAATGAGCAGTTCTTC; CDR3aa: CASTEHETGGSYNEQFF
d_gene: NA; abundance: once; v_gene: TRBV6-5; j_gene: TRBJ1-1; CDR3nt: TGTGCCAGCAACGGGGCCAGGGGCACTGAAGCTTTCTTT; CDR3aa: CASNGARGTEAFF
d_gene: NA; abundance: NA; v_gene: TRBV20-1; j_gene: TRBJ2-7; CDR3nt: TGCAGTGCTGAACAGGGATACGAGCAGTACTTC; CDR3aa: CSAEQGYEQYF
d_gene: TRBD2; abundance: once; v_gene: TRBV20-1; j_gene: TRBJ2-1; CDR3nt: TGCAGTGCTAGTAAGACTAGCGGGAGCAATGAGCAGTTCTTC; CDR3aa: CSASKTSGSNEQFF
d_gene: NA; abundance: NA; v_gene: TRBV12-3/TRBV12-4; j_gene: TRBJ1-3; CDR3nt: TGTGCCAGCAGTTTAAAGGGACTGCGACGAACCGGAAACACCATATATTTT; CDR3aa: CASSLKGLRRTGNTIYF
d_gene: TRBD2; abundance: NA; v_gene: TRBV3-1; j_gene: TRBJ2-1; CDR3nt: TGTGCCAGCAGCCAAGGAACTAGCGGGGGGCAGGGGTTCTTC; CDR3aa: CASSQGTSGGQGFF
d_gene: NA; abundance: NA; v_gene: TRBV20-1; j_gene: TRBJ2-7; CDR3nt: TGCAGTGCTAGAGGTCTCTTCCCATCGACCTACGAGCAGTACTTC; CDR3aa: CSARGLFPSTYEQYF
d_gene: NA; abundance: once; v_gene: TRBV6-2/TRBV6-3; j_gene: TRBJ2-7; CDR3nt: TGTGCCAGCAGTTTTCCGGCAGGGAGTAACGAGCAGTACTTC; CDR3aa: CASSFPAGSNEQYF
d_gene: TRBD1; abundance: NA; v_gene: TRBV30; j_gene: TRBJ1-5; CDR3nt: TGTGCCTGGAGTGTACAGGGGGCGCCTGGGGGCCAGCCCCAGCATTTT; CDR3aa: CAWSVQGAPGGQPQHF
d_gene: TRBD1; abundance: NA; v_gene: TRBV12-3/TRBV12-4; j_gene: TRBJ2-7; CDR3nt: TGTGCCAGCAGTAGACGGACAGGGTACGCCTACGAGCAGTACTTC; CDR3aa: CASSRRTGYAYEQYF
d_gene: NA; abundance: NA; v_gene: TRBV29-1; j_gene: TRBJ2-2; CDR3nt: TGCAGCGTGAACGCTCAGGGGAACACCGGGGAGCTGTTTTTT; CDR3aa: CSVNAQGNTGELFF
d_gene: TRBD1; abundance: NA; v_gene: TRBV5-1; j_gene: TRBJ2-5; CDR3nt: TGCGCCAGCAGCTTCGGCAACAACAGGGGTCGGGAGACCCAGTACTTC; CDR3aa: CASSFGNNRGRETQYF
d_gene: NA; abundance: NA; v_gene: TRBV19; j_gene: TRBJ2-5; CDR3nt: TGTGCCAGTAGCCCCGGGCAAGAGACCCAGTACTTC; CDR3aa: CASSPGQETQYF
d_gene: NA; abundance: few; v_gene: TRBV4-2; j_gene: TRBJ2-1; CDR3nt: TGTGCCAGCAGCCAAGATGGCTTACAGTTCTTC; CDR3aa: CASSQDGLQFF
d_gene: NA; abundance: once; v_gene: TRBV5-1; j_gene: TRBJ2-3; CDR3nt: TGCGCCAGCAGCTTGGCCGTCAGTGAGAGCACAGATACGCAGTATTTT; CDR3aa: CASSLAVSESTDTQYF
d_gene: NA; abundance: NA; v_gene: TRBV19; j_gene: TRBJ1-1; CDR3nt: TGTGCCAGTACCCCCCTTGCCGATACCGGTCGAGCTTTCTTT; CDR3aa: CASTPLADTGRAFF
d_gene: NA; abundance: once; v_gene: TRBV9; j_gene: TRBJ2-3; CDR3nt: TGTGCCAGCAGCGTAGGCACAGCCAAAGATACGCAGTATTTT; CDR3aa: CASSVGTAKDTQYF
d_gene: NA; abundance: NA; v_gene: TRBV11-1; j_gene: TRBJ2-3; CDR3nt: TGTGCCAGCAGCTTAGACCTCGGAGATACGCAGTATTTT; CDR3aa: CASSLDLGDTQYF
d_gene: NA; abundance: NA; v_gene: TRBV25-1; j_gene: TRBJ2-1; CDR3nt: TGTGCCAGCAGTCCGTCGGGAAAGGGGAGCTCCTACAATGAGCAGTTCTTC; CDR3aa: CASSPSGKGSSYNEQFF
d_gene: NA; abundance: NA; v_gene: TRBV2; j_gene: TRBJ2-7; CDR3nt: TGTGCCAGCAGTGCCCAATACGAGCAGTACTTC; CDR3aa: CASSAQYEQYF
d_gene: NA; abundance: NA; v_gene: TRBV5-5; j_gene: TRBJ2-5; CDR3nt: TGTGCCAGCAGCTTCTATACAAGAGAGACCCAGTACTTC; CDR3aa: CASSFYTRETQYF
d_gene: NA; abundance: NA; v_gene: TRBV18; j_gene: TRBJ1-1; CDR3nt: TGTGCCAGCTCATTCCGCCGGGACACTGAAGCTTTCTTT; CDR3aa: CASSFRRDTEAFF
d_gene: NA; abundance: NA; v_gene: TRBV20-1; j_gene: TRBJ1-1; CDR3nt: TGCAGTGCTGACAAAAGACAGGTAACCACTGAAGCTTTCTTT; CDR3aa: CSADKRQVTTEAFF
d_gene: TRBD1; abundance: NA; v_gene: TRBV2; j_gene: TRBJ1-2; CDR3nt: TGTGCCAGCAGTCCAACAGGGGTCGGATATGGCTACACCTTC; CDR3aa: CASSPTGVGYGYTF
d_gene: NA; abundance: NA; v_gene: TRBV4-2; j_gene: TRBJ2-2; CDR3nt: TGTGCCAGCAGCCGGTCGAACACCGGGGAGCTGTTTTTT; CDR3aa: CASSRSNTGELFF
d_gene: TRBD1; abundance: NA; v_gene: TRBV3-1; j_gene: TRBJ1-2; CDR3nt: TGTGCCAGCAGCCCGGGGACAGCCACGGGCTACACCTTC; CDR3aa: CASSPGTATGYTF
d_gene: NA; abundance: NA; v_gene: TRBV9; j_gene: TRBJ1-2; CDR3nt: TGTGCCAGCAGCGTAACAGGGAAGAACTATGGCTACACCTTC; CDR3aa: CASSVTGKNYGYTF